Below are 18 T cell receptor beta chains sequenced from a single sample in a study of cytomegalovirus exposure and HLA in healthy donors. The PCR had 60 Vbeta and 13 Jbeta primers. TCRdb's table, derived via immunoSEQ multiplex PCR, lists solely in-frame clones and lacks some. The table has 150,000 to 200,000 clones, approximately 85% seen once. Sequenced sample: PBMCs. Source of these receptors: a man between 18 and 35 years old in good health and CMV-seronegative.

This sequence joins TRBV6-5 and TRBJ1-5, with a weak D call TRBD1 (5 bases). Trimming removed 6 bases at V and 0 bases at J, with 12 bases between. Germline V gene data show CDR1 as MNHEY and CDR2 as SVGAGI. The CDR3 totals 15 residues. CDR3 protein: CASRRDRNSNQPQHF. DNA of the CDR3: TGTGCCAGCAGAAGAGACAGAAATAGCAATCAGCCCCAGCATTTT.

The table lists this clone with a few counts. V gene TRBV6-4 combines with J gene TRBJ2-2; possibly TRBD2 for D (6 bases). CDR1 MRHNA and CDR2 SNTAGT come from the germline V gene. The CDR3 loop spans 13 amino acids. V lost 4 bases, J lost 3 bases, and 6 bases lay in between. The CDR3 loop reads CASSAGDTGELFF. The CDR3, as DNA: TGTGCCAGCAGTGCGGGAGACACCGGGGAGCTGTTTTTT.

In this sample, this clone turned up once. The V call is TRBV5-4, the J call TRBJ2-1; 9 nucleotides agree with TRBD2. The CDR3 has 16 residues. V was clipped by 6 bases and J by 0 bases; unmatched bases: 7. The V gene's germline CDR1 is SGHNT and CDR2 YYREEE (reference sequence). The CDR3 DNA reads TGTGCCAGCACCTATAGCGGGGGACACTCCTACAATGAGCAGTTCTTC. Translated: CASTYSGGHSYNEQFF.

This chain's CDR3 is CASSPRLAGATDTQYF. CDR3 sequence (DNA): TGTGCCAGCAGCCCTAGACTAGCGGGGGCGACAGATACGCAGTATTTT. The V and J genes are TRBV7-2 and TRBJ2-3; the match to TRBD2 covers 12 bases. CDR1 is SGHTA and CDR2 is FQGNSA in the germline V gene. The ends lost 5 bases at V and 3 bases at J; junction bases unmatched: 6. This CDR3 has 16 residues.

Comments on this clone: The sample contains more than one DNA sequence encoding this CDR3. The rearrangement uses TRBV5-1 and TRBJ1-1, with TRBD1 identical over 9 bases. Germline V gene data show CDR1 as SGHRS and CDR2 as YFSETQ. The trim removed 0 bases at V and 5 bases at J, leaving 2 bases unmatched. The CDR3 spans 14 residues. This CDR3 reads CASSLEGQGTEAFF. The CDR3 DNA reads TGCGCCAGCAGCTTGGAGGGACAGGGAACTGAAGCTTTCTTT.

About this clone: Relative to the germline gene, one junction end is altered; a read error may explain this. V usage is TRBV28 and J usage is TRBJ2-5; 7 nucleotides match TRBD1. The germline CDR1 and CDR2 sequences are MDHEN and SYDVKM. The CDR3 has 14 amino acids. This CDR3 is CASSGPGQREAQYF. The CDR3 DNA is TGTGCCAGCAGTGGCCCGGGACAGCGAGAGGCCCAGTACTTC.

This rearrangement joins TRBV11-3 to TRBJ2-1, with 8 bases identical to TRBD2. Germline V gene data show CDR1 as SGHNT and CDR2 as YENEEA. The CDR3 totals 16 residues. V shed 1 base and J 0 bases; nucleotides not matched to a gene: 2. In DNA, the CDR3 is TGTGCCAGCAGCTTAGCTGGGACTAGCTCCTACAATGAGCAGTTCTTC. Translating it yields CASSLAGTSSYNEQFF.

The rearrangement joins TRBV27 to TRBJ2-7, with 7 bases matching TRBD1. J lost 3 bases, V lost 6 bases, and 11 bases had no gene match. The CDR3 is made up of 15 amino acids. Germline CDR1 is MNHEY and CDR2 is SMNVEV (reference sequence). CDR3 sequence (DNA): TGTGCCAGCAGGAGTGGGGCAGGGGGAGACTACGAGCAGTACTTC. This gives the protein CASRSGAGGDYEQYF.

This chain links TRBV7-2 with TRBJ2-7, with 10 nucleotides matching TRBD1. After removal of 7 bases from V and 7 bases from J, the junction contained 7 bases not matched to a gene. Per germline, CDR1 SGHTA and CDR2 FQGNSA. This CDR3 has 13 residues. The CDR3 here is CASTIDRGREQYF. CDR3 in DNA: TGTGCCAGCACCATAGACAGGGGGCGGGAGCAGTACTTC.

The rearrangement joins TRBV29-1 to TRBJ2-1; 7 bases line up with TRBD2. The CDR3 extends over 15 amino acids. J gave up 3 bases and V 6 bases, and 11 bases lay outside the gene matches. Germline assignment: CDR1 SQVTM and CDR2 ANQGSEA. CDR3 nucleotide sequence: TGCAGCGTCGCTTCCCTAGCGGTGGACTACAATGAGCAGTTCTTC. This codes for CSVASLAVDYNEQFF.

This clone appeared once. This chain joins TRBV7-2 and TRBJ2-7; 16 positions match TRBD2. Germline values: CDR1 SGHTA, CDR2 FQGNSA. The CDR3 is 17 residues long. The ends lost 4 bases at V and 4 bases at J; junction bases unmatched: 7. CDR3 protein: CASSWGTSGGAGYEQYF. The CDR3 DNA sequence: TGTGCCAGCAGCTGGGGGACTAGCGGGGGGGCCGGGTACGAGCAGTACTTC. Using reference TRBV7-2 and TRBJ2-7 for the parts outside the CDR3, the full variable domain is GAGVSQSPSNKVTEKGKDVELRCDPISGHTALYWYRQSLGQGLEFLIYFQGNSAPDKSGLPSDRFSAERTGGSVSTLTIQRTQQEDSAVYLCASSWGTSGGAGYEQYFGPGTRLTVT.

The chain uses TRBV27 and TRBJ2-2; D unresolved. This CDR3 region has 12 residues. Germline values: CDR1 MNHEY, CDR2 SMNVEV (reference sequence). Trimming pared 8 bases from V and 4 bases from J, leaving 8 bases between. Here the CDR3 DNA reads TGTGCCAGCCGAAAAGCCACCGGGGAGCTGTTTTTT. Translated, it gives CASRKATGELFF.

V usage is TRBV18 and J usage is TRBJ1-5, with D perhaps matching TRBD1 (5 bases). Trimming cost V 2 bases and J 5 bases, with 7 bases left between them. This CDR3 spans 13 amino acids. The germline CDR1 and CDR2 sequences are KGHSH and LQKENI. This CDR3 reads CASSPGGDQPQHF. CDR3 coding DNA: TGTGCCAGCTCACCAGGGGGGGATCAGCCCCAGCATTTT.

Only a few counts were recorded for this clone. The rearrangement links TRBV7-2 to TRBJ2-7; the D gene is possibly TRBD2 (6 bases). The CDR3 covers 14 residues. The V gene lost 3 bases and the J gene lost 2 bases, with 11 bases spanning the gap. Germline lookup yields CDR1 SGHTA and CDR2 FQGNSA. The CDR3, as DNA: TGTGCCAGCAGCTTTCGGGAGCAGGCCTACGAGCAGTACTTC. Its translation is CASSFREQAYEQYF.

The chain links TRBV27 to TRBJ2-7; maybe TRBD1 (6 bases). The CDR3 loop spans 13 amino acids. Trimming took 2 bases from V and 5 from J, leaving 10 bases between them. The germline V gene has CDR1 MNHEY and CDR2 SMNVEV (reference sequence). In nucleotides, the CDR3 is TGTGCCAGCAGTTTACCAGGGGTCCACGAGCAGTACTTC. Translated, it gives CASSLPGVHEQYF.

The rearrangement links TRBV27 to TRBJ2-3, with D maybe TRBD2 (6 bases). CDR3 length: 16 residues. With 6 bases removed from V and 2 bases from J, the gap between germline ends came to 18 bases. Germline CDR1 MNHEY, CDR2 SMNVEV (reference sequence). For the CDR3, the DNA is TGTGCCAGCAGCCCGGGGGATCCGTACAACACAGATACGCAGTATTTT. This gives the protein CASSPGDPYNTDTQYF.

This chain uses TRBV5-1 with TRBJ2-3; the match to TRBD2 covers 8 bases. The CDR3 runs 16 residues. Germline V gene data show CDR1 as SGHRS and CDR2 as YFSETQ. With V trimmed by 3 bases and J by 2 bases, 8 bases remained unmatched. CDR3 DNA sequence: TGCGCCAGCAGCTCCGGACTAGCTACCCTCACAGATACGCAGTATTTT. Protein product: CASSSGLATLTDTQYF. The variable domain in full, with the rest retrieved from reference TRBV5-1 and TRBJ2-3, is KAGVTQTPRYLIKTRGQQVTLSCSPISGHRSVSWYQQTPGQGLQFLFEYFSETQRNKGNFPGRFSGRQFSNSRSEMNVSTLELGDSALYLCASSSGLATLTDTQYFGPGTRLTVL.

The CDR3 sequence: CASSLVAGGPIGSYNEQFF. In DNA, the CDR3 is TGTGCCAGCAGCTTAGTAGCGGGGGGCCCAATCGGTTCCTACAATGAGCAGTTCTTC. The chain joins TRBV7-8 to TRBJ2-1; 10 bases fit TRBD2. The length of the CDR3 is 19 residues. With 1 base clipped from V and 1 base from J, the junction kept 10 bases outside the gene matches. Germline CDR1 and CDR2: SGHVS and FQNEAQ.